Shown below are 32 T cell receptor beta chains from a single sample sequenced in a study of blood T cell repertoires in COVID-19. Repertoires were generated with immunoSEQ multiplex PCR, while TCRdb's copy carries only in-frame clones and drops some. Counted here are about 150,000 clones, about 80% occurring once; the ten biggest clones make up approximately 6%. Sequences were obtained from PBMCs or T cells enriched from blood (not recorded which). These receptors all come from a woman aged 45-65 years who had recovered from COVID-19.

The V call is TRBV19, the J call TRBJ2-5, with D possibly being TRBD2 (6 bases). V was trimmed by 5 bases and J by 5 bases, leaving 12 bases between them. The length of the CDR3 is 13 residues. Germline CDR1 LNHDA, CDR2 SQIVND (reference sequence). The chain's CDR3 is CASSVLGGETQYF. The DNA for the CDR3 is TGTGCCAGTAGTGTCCTGGGGGGTGAGACCCAGTACTTC.

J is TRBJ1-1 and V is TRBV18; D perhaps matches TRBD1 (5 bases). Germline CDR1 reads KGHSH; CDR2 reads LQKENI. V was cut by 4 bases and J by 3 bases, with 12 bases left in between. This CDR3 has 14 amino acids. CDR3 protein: CASSLNPGDTEAFF. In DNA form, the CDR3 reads TGTGCCAGCTCACTGAATCCGGGGGACACTGAAGCTTTCTTT. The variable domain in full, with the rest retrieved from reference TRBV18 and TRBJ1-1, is NAGVMQNPRHLVRRRGQEARLRCSPMKGHSHVYWYRQLPEEGLKFMVYLQKENIIDESGMPKERFSAEFPKEGPSILRIQQVVRGDSAAYFCASSLNPGDTEAFFGQGTRLTVV.

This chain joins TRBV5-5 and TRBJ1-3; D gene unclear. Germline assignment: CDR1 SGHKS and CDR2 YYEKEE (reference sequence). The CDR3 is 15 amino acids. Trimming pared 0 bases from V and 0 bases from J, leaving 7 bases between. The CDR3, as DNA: TGTGCCAGCAGCTTGGTTACGGGCTCTGGAAACACCATATATTTT. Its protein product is CASSLVTGSGNTIYF.

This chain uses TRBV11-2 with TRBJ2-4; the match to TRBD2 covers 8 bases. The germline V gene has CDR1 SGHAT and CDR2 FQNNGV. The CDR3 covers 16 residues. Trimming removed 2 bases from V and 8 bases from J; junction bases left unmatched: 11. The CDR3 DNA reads TGTGCCAGCAGCTTACACCGGGAGGCAGCGGGAGACATTCAGTACTTC. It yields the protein CASSLHREAAGDIQYF.

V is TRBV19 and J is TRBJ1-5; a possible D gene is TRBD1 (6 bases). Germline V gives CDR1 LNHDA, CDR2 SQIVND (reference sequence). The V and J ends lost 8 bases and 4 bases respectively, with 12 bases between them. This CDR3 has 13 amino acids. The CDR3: CASGRQANQPQHF. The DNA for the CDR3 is TGTGCCAGTGGAAGACAGGCGAATCAGCCCCAGCATTTT.

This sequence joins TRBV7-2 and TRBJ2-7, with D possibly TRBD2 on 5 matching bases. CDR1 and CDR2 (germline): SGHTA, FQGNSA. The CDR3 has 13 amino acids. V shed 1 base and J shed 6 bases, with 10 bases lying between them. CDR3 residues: CASSLDYSGEQYF. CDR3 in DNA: TGTGCCAGCAGCTTAGATTACAGCGGCGAGCAGTACTTC.

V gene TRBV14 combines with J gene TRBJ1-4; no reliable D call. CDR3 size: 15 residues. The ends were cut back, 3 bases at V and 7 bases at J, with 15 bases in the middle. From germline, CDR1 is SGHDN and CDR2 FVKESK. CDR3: CASSHRRTAGEKLFF. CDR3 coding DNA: TGTGCCAGCAGCCACAGGCGAACAGCAGGTGAAAAACTGTTTTTT.

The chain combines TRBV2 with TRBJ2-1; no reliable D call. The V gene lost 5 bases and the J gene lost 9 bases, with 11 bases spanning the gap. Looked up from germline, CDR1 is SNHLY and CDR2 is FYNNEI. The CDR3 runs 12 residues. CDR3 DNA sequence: TGTGCCAGCAGTTCAGACATATTTGAGCAGTTCTTC. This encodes CASSSDIFEQFF.

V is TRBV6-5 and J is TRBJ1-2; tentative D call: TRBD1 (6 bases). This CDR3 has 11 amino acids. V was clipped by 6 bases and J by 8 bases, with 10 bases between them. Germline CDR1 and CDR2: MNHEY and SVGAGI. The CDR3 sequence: CASRTGDGYTF. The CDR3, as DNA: TGTGCCAGCAGGACAGGCGACGGCTACACCTTC.

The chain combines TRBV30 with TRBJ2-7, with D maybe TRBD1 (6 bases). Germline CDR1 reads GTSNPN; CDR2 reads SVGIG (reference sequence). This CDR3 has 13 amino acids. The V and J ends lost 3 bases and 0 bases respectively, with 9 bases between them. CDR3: CAWRDRSSYEQYF. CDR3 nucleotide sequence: TGTGCCTGGAGGGACAGAAGCTCCTACGAGCAGTACTTC.

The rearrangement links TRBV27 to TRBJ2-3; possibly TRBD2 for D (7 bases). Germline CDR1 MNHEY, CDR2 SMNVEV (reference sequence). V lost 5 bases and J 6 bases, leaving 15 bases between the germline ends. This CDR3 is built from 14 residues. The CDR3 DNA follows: TGTGCCAGCAGTCCCGGACTAGGGGGGGATACGCAGTATTTT. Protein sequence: CASSPGLGGDTQYF.

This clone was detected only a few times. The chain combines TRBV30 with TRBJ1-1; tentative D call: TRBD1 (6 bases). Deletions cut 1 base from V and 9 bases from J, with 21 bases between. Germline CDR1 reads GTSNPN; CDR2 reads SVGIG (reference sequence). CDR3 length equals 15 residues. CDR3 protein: CAWSDPPDSSFQAFF. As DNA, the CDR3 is TGTGCCTGGAGTGACCCCCCGGACAGCTCCTTCCAAGCTTTCTTT.

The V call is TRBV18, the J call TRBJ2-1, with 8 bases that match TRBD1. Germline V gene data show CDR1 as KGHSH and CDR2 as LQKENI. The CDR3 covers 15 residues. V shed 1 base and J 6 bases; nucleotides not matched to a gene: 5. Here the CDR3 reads CASSPLQGVVNEQFF. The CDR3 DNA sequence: TGTGCCAGCTCACCACTACAGGGGGTAGTCAATGAGCAGTTCTTC.

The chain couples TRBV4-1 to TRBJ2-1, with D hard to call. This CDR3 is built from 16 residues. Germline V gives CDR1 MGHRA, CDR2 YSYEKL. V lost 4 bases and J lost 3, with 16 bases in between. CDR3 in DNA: TGCGCCAGCAGCCCCCAGGCTCGCCTCGACTACAATGAGCAGTTCTTC. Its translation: CASSPQARLDYNEQFF.

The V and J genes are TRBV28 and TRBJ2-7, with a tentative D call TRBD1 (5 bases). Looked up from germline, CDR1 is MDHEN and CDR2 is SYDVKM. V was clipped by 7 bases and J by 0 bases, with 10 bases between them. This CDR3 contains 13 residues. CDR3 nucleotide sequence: TGTGCCAGCATCCAGGGAAGCTCCTACGAGCAGTACTTC. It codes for CASIQGSSYEQYF.

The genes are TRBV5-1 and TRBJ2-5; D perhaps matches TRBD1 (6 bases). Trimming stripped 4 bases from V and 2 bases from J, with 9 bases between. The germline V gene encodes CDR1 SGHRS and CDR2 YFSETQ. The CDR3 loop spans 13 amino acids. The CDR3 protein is CASSHGQQETQYF. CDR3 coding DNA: TGCGCCAGCAGCCACGGACAGCAAGAGACCCAGTACTTC.

CDR3 amino acids: CASSPTGYYGYTF. As DNA, the CDR3 is TGTGCCAGCAGTCCGACAGGGTACTATGGCTACACCTTC. The chain recombines TRBV28 with TRBJ1-2; 7 bases are a match to TRBD1. The CDR3 runs 13 residues. CDR1 and CDR2 (germline): MDHEN, SYDVKM. Unmatched junction bases numbered 3, after V lost 5 bases and J lost 3 bases.

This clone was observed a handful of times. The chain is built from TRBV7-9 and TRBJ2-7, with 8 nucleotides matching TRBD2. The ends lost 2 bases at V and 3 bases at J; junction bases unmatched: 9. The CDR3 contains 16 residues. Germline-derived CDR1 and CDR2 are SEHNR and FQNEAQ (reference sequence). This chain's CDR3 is CASSLFAGGGHYEQYV. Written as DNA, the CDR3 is TGTGCCAGCAGCTTATTCGCGGGCGGGGGGCACTACGAGCAGTACGTC.

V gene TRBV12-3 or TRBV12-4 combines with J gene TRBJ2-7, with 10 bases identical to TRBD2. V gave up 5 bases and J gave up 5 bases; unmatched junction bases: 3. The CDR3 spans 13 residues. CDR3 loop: CASSPGTSDEQYV. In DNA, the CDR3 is TGTGCCAGCAGTCCCGGGACTAGCGACGAGCAGTACGTC.

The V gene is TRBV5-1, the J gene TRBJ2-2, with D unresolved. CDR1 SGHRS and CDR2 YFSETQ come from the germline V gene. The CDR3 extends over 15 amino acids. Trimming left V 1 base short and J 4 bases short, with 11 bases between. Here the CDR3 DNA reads TGCGCCAGCAGCTTGACCACGGAGATCACCGGGGAGCTGTTTTTT. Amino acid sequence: CASSLTTEITGELFF.

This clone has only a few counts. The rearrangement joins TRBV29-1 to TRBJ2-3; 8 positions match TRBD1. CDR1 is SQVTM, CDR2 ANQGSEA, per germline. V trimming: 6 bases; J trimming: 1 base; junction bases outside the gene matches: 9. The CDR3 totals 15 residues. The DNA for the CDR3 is TGCAGCGTGGTTAAACAGGGGGGCGGCACAGATACGCAGTATTTT. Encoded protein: CSVVKQGGGTDTQYF.

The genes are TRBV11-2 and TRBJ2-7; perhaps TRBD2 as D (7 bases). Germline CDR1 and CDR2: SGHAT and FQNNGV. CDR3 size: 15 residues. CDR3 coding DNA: TGTGCCAGCAGCTTAGTTGGGCCAGGGGACTACGGGCAGTACGTC. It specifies CASSLVGPGDYGQYV.

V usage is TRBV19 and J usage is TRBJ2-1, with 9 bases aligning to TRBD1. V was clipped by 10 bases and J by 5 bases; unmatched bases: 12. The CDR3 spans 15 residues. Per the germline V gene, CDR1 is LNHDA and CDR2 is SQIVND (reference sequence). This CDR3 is CATQAPGQGDNEQFF. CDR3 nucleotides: TGTGCCACACAAGCTCCGGGACAGGGTGACAATGAGCAGTTCTTC.

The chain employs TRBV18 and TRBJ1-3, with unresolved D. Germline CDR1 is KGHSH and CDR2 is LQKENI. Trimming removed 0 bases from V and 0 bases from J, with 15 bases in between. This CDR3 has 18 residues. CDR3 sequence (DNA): TGTGCCAGCTCACCACCGGGAGCCCCCAAGAGCTCTGGAAACACCATATATTTT. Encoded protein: CASSPPGAPKSSGNTIYF.

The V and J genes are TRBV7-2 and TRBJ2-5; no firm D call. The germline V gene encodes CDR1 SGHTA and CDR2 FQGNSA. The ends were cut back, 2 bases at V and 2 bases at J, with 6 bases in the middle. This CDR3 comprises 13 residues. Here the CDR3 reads CASSLSRQETQYF. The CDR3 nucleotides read TGTGCCAGCAGCTTATCCCGTCAAGAGACCCAGTACTTC.

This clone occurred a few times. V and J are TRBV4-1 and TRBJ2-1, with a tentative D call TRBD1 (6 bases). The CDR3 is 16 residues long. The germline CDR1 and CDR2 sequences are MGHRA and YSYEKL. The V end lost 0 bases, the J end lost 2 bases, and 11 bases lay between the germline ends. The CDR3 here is CASSQDGTGTYNEQFF. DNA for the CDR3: TGCGCCAGCAGCCAAGATGGTACAGGGACCTACAATGAGCAGTTCTTC.

DNA for the CDR3: TGTGCCAGCAGTGAAACAGCCGGGGATGAAAAACTGTTTTTT. It translates to CASSETAGDEKLFF. The chain uses TRBV2 and TRBJ1-4, with no clear D. Germline CDR1 is SNHLY and CDR2 is FYNNEI. The V end lost 2 bases, the J end lost 6 bases, and 10 bases lay between the germline ends. CDR3 size: 14 residues.

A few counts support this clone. The CDR3 reads CASSLGGARSTEAFF. The CDR3 DNA follows: TGTGCCAGCAGCTTGGGGGGCGCAAGGTCCACTGAAGCTTTCTTT. The chain has TRBV5-5 and TRBJ1-1; D may be TRBD1 (5 bases). Germline CDR1 and CDR2: SGHKS and YYEKEE (reference sequence). V lost 0 bases and J 4 bases, leaving 13 bases between the germline ends. This CDR3 spans 15 amino acids.

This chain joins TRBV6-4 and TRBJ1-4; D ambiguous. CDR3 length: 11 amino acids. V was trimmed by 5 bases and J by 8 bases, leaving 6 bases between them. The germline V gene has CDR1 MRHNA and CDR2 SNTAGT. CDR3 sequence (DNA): TGTGCCAGCAGTCCCAGGGAAAAACTGTTTTTT. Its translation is CASSPREKLFF.

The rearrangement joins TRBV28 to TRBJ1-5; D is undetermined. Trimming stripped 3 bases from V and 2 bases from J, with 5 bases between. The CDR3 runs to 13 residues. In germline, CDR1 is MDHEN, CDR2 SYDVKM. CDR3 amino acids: CASSFSGNQPQHF. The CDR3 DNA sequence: TGTGCCAGCAGTTTTTCGGGCAATCAGCCCCAGCATTTT.

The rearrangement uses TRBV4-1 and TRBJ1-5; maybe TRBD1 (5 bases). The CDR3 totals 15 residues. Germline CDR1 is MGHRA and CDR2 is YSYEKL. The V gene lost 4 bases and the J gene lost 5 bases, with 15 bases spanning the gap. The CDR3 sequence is CASSPIGEGDQPQHF. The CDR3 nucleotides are TGCGCCAGCAGCCCGATAGGGGAGGGAGATCAGCCCCAGCATTTT.

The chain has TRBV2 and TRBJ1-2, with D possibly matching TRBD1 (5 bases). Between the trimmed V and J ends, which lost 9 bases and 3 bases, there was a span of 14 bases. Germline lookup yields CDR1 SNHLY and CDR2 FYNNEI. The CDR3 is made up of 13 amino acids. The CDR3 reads CARSTDNYYGYTF. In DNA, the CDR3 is TGTGCCAGAAGCACGGACAATTACTATGGCTACACCTTC.